The 7 T cell receptor beta chains below were found in one sample sequenced in a study of cytomegalovirus exposure and HLA in healthy donors. The primer mix had 60 Vbeta and 13 Jbeta primers. Some clones are missing from TCRdb's copy, which holds only in-frame ones; the method was immunoSEQ multiplex PCR. The table includes some 170,000 clones, approximately 79% detected once. The sequencing sample was made of PBMCs. All receptors come from a man between 35 and 55 years old in good health and CMV-seronegative.

This clone has just a few counts. V usage is TRBV27 and J usage is TRBJ1-2; D not resolved. This CDR3 spans 13 amino acids. The germline V gene has CDR1 MNHEY and CDR2 SMNVEV (reference sequence). With 3 bases removed from V and 6 bases from J, the gap between germline ends came to 11 bases. The CDR3 nucleotides are TGTGCCAGCAGTTTGGTCGAGGGCAATGGCTACACCTTC. It codes for CASSLVEGNGYTF.

In this sample, this clone turned up once. The genes are TRBV18 and TRBJ2-2; a possible D gene is TRBD1 (6 bases). V was pared by 8 bases and J by 9 bases, with 10 bases between. Looked up from germline, CDR1 is KGHSH and CDR2 is LQKENI. The CDR3 loop spans 11 amino acids. The CDR3 DNA sequence: TGTGCCAGCCATGGACAGAGGGAGCTGTTTTTT. Translating gives CASHGQRELFF.

In regard to this clone: This sample also contains other DNA sequences that code for the same CDR3. The gene calls are TRBV6-1 and TRBJ1-1; D call uncertain. Germline lookup yields CDR1 MNHNS and CDR2 SASEGT. V was shortened by 4 bases and J by 1 base, with 7 bases between the two germline ends. The CDR3 extends over 13 amino acids. The CDR3 here is CASSAGRNTEAFF. CDR3 coding DNA: TGTGCCAGCAGTGCCGGGAGGAACACTGAAGCTTTCTTT.

This clone has only one observation. The chain links TRBV5-1 to TRBJ2-1; 7 nucleotides match TRBD1. The CDR3 contains 13 residues. Per germline, CDR1 SGHRS and CDR2 YFSETQ. V lost 0 bases, J lost 8 bases, and 2 bases stayed unmatched. The CDR3 protein is CASSLGQGYEQFF. As DNA, the CDR3 is TGCGCCAGCAGCTTGGGACAGGGATATGAGCAGTTCTTC.

The chain carries TRBV10-3 and TRBJ2-2; 7 bases are a match to TRBD1. Germline values: CDR1 ENHRY, CDR2 SYGVKD. The CDR3 totals 13 residues. Trimming removed 11 bases from V and 1 base from J; junction bases left unmatched: 4. CDR3 sequence reads: CAAGTVNTGELFF. The DNA for the CDR3 is TGTGCCGCTGGGACAGTGAACACCGGGGAGCTGTTTTTT.

V usage is TRBV6-5 and J usage is TRBJ1-1; no clear D. V was pared by 4 bases and J by 0 bases, with 9 bases between. The CDR3 is made up of 14 amino acids. Germline values: CDR1 MNHEY, CDR2 SVGAGI. In DNA form, the CDR3 reads TGTGCCAGCAGTTTAACTCGCTTGAACACTGAAGCTTTCTTT. Amino acid sequence: CASSLTRLNTEAFF.

The CDR3 sequence is CASSSQGSSGNTIYF. As DNA, the CDR3 is TGTGCCAGCAGCTCTCAAGGGAGCTCTGGAAACACCATATATTTT. The chain combines TRBV9 with TRBJ1-3; D is undetermined. This CDR3 region has 15 residues. Germline loops: CDR1 SGDLS, CDR2 YYNGEE. Trimming shortened V by 4 bases and J by 0 bases, and 11 bases separated the two germline ends.